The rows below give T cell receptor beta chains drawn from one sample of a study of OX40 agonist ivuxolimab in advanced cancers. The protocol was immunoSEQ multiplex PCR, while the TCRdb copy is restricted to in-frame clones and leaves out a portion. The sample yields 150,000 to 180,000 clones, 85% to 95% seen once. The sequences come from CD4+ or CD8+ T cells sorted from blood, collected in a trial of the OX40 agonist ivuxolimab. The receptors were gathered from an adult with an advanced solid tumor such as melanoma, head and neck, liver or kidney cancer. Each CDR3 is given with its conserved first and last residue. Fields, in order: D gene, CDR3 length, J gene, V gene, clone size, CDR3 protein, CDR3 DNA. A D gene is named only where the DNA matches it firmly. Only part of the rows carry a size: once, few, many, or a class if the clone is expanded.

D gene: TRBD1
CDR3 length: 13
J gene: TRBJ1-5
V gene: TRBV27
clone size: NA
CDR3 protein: CASSPRGREPQHF
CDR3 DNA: TGTGCCAGCAGCCCGAGGGGGCGGGAACCCCAGCATTTT

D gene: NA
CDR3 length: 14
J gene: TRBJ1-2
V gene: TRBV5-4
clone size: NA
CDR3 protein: CASSPIEGGGGYTF
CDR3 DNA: TGTGCCAGCAGCCCCATAGAGGGGGGCGGTGGCTACACCTTC

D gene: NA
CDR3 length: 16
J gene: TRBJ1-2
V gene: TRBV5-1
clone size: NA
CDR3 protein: CASSLGQSQGGYGYTF
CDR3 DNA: TGCGCCAGCAGCTTAGGCCAGTCACAGGGTGGCTATGGCTACACCTTC

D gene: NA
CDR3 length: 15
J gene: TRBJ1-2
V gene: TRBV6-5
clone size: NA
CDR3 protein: CASSYTAGTNYGYTF
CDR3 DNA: TGTGCCAGCAGTTACACCGCAGGGACTAACTATGGCTACACCTTC

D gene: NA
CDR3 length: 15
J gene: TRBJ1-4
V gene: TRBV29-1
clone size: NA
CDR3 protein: CSVDQSGLQGEKLFF
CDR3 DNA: TGCAGCGTTGATCAGTCGGGCCTTCAGGGAGAAAAACTGTTTTTT

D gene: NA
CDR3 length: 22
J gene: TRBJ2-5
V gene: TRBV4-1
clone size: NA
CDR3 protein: CASSQDPPGVSLRVRHQETQYF
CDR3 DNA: TGCGCCAGCAGCCAAGATCCCCCAGGGGTTTCGCTCCGGGTAAGGCACCAAGAGACCCAGTACTTC

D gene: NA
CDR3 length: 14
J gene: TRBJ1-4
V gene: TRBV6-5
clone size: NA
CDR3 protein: CASRIIRGNEKLFF
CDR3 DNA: TGTGCCAGCAGAATAATTAGGGGGAATGAAAAACTGTTTTTT

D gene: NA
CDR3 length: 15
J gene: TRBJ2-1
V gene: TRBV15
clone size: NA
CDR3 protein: CATSNRRGSHNEQFF
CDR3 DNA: TGTGCCACCAGCAACCGGCGGGGCAGCCACAATGAGCAGTTCTTC

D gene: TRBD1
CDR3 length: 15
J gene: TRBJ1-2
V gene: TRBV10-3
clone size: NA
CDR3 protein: CAISLGTVGNYGYTF
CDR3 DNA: TGTGCCATCAGCCTGGGGACAGTGGGTAACTATGGCTACACCTTC

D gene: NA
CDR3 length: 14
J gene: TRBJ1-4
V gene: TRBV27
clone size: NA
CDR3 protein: CASSQKTLGEKLFF
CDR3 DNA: TGTGCCAGCAGTCAAAAAACCCTCGGTGAAAAACTGTTTTTT

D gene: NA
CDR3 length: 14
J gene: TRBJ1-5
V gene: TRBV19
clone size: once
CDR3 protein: CASRGGISNQPQHF
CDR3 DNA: TGTGCCAGCAGGGGAGGAATTAGCAATCAGCCCCAGCATTTT

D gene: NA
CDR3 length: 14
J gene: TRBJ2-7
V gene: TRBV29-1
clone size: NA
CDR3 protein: CSGVNRGATYEQYF
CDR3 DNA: TGCAGCGGGGTGAATAGGGGGGCAACCTACGAGCAGTACTTC

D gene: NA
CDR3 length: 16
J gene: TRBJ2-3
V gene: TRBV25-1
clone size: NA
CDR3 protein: CASSPRWGGGTDTQYF
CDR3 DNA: TGTGCCAGCAGTCCGCGGTGGGGCGGAGGCACAGATACGCAGTATTTT

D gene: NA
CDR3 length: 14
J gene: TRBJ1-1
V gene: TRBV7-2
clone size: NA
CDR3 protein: CASSLSQGYTEAFF
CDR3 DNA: TGTGCCAGCAGCTTGTCCCAGGGGTACACTGAAGCTTTCTTT

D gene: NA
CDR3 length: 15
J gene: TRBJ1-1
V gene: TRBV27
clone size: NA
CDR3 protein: CASSSAPRGRTEAFF
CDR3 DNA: TGTGCCAGCAGTTCGGCACCCAGGGGTCGCACTGAAGCTTTCTTT

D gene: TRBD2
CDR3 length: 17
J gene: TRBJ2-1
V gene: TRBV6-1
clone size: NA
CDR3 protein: CASSARTSGGYYNEQFF
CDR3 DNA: TGTGCCAGCAGTGCCCGGACTAGCGGGGGATATTACAATGAGCAGTTCTTC